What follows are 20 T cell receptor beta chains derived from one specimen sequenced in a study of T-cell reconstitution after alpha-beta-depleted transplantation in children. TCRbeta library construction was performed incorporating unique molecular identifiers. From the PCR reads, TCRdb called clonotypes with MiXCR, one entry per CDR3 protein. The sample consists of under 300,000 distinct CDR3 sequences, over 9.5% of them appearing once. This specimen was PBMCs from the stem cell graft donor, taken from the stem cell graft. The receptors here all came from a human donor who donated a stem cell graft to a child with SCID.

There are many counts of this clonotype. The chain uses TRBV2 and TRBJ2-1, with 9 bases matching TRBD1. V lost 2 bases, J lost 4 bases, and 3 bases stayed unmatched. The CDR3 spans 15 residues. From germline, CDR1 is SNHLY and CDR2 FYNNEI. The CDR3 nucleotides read TGTGCCAGCAGTGAAAGGGGACAGGGTTACAATGAGCAGTTCTTC. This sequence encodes CASSERGQGYNEQFF.

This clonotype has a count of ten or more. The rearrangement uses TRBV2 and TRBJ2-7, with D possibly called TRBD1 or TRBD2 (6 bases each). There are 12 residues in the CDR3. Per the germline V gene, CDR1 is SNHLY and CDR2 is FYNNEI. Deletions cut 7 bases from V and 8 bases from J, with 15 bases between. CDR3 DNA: TGTGCCAGCACCTCGGAAGGGGGGCAGCAGTACTTC. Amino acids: CASTSEGGQQYF. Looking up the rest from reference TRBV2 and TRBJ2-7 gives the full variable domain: EPEVTQTPSHQVTQMGQEVILRCVPISNHLYFYWYRQILGQKVEFLVSFYNNEISEKSEIFDDQFSVERPDGSNFTLKIRSTKLEDSAMYFCASTSEGGQQYFGPGTRLTVT.

CDR3 protein: CSATGQFQETQYF. The CDR3 DNA is TGCAGTGCCACTGGACAGTTTCAAGAGACCCAGTACTTC. The J gene is TRBJ2-5, the V gene TRBV20-1; possibly TRBD1 for D (6 bases). V shed 6 bases and J shed 2 bases, with 13 bases lying between them. Germline CDR1 DFQATT, CDR2 SNEGSKA (reference sequence). The CDR3 length is 13 residues.

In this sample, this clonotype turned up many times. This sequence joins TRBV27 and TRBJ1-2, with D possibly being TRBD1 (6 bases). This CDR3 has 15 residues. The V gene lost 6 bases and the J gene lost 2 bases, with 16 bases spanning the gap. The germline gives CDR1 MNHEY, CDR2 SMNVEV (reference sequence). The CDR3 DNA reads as TGTGCCAGCAGCCGCTACAGGGATCCCAACTATGGCTACACCTTC. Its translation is CASSRYRDPNYGYTF.

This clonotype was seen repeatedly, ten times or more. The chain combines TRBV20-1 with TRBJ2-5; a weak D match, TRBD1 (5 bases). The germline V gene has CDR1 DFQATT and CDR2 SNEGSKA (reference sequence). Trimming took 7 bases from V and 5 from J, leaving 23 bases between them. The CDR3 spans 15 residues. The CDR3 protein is CSGTREGALVETQYF. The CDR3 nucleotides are TGCAGTGGGACAAGGGAAGGGGCCCTGGTCGAGACCCAGTACTTC.

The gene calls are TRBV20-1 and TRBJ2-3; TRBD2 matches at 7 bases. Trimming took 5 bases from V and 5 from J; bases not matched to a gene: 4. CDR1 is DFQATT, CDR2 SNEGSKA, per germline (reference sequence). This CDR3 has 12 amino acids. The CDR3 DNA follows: TGCAGTGCTGGCGGGGGTAAAGATACGCAGTATTTT. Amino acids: CSAGGGKDTQYF.

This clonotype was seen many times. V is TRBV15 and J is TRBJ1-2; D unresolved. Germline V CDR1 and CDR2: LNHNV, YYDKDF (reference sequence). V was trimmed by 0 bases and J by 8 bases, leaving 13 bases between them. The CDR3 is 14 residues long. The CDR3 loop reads CATSRDSGVYGYTF. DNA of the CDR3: TGTGCCACCAGCAGAGATTCCGGGGTTTACGGCTACACCTTC.

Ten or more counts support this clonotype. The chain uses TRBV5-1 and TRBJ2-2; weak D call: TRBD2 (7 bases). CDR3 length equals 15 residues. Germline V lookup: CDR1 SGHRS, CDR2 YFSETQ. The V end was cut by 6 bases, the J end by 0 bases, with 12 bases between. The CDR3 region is CASTYGGPNTGELFF. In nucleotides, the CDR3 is TGCGCCAGCACCTACGGGGGGCCGAACACCGGGGAGCTGTTTTTT.

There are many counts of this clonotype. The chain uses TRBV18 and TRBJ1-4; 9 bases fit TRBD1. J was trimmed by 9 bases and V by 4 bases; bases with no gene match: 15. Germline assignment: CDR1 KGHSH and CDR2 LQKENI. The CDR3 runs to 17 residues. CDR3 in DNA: TGTGCCAGCTCACAAGTTGGGACGACAGGGGGTTTTCAAAAACTGTTTTTT. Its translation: CASSQVGTTGGFQKLFF. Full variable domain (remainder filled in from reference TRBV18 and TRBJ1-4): NAGVMQNPRHLVRRRGQEARLRCSPMKGHSHVYWYRQLPEEGLKFMVYLQKENIIDESGMPKERFSAEFPKEGPSILRIQQVVRGDSAAYFCASSQVGTTGGFQKLFFGSGTQLSVL.

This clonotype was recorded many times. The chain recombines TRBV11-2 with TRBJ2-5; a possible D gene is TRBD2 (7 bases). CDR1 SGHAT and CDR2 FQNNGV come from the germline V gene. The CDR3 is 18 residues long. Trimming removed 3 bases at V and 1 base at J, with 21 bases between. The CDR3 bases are TGTGCCAGCAGCTTTTATGGGAGGGTCCAGACAGGCCAAGAGACCCAGTACTTC. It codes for CASSFYGRVQTGQETQYF.

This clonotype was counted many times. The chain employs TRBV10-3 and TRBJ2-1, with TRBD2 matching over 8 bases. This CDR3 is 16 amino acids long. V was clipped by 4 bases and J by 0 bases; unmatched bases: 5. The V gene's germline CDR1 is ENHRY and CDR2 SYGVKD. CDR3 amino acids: CAISVTSGSSYNEQFF. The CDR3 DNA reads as TGTGCCATCAGTGTCACTAGCGGCAGCTCCTACAATGAGCAGTTCTTC.

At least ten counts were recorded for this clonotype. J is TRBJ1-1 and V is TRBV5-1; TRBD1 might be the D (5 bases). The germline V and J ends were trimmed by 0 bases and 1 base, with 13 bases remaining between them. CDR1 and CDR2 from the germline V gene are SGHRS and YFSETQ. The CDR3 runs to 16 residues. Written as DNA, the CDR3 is TGCGCCAGCAGCTTGGAAGGCAGGGCATGGAACACTGAAGCTTTCTTT. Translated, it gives CASSLEGRAWNTEAFF. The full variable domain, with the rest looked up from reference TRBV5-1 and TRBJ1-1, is KAGVTQTPRYLIKTRGQQVTLSCSPISGHRSVSWYQQTPGQGLQFLFEYFSETQRNKGNFPGRFSGRQFSNSRSEMNVSTLELGDSALYLCASSLEGRAWNTEAFFGQGTRLTVV.

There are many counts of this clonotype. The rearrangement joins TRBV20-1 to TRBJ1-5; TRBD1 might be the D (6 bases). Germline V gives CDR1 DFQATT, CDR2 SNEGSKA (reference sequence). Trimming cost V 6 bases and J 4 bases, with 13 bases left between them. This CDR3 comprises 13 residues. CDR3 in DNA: TGCAGTGCCGTACAGGGTTTTAATCAGCCCCAGCATTTT. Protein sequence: CSAVQGFNQPQHF.

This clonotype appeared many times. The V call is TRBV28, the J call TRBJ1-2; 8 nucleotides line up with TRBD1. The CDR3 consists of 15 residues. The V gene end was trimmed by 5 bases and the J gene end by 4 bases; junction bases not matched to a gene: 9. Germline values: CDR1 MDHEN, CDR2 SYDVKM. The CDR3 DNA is TGTGCCAGCAGTGTCCAGGGGGCGTCAGGCTATGGCTACACCTTC. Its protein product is CASSVQGASGYGYTF.

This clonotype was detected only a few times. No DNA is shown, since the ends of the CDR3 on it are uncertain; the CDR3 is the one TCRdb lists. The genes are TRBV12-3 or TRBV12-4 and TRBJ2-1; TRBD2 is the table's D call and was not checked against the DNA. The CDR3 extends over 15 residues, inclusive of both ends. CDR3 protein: CASSTSTSGVNEQFF.

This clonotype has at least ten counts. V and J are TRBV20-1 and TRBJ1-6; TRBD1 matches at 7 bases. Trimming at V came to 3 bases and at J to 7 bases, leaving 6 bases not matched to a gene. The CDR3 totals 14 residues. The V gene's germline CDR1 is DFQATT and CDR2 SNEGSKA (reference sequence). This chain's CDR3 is CSASLETGNSPLHF. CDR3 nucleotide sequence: TGCAGTGCTAGTCTCGAGACAGGGAATTCACCCCTCCACTTT.

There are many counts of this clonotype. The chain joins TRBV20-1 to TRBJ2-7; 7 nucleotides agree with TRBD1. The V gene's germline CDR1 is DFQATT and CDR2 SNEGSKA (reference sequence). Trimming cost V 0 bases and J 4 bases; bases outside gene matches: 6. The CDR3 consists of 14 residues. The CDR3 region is CSARDGRTGYEQYF. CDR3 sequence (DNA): TGCAGTGCTAGAGATGGAAGGACAGGTTACGAGCAGTACTTC.

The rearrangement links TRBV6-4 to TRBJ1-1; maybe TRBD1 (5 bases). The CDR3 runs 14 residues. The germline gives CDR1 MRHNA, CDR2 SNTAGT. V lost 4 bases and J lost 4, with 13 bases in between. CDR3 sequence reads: CASSGQGSSTEAFF. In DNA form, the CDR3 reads TGTGCCAGCAGTGGTCAGGGATCGAGCACTGAAGCTTTCTTT.

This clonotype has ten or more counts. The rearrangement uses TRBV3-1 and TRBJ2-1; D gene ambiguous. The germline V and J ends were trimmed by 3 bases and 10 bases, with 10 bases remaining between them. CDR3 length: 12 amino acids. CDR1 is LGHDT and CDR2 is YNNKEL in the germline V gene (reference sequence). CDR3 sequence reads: CASSHLVPEQFF. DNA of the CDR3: TGTGCCAGCAGCCACTTGGTTCCGGAGCAGTTCTTC.

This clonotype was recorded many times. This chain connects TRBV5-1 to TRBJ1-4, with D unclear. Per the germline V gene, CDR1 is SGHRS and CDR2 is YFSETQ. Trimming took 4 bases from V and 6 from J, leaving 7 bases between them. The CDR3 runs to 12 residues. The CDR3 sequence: CASSRGDEKLFF. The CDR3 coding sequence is TGCGCCAGCAGCCGGGGAGATGAAAAACTGTTTTTT.